These 10 T cell receptor beta chains share one sample of origin, sequenced in a study of blood T cells in healthy people across ages. The authors ran a second PCR of 7 to 11 cycles using a sample-barcoded 5' primer and a J-beta primer mix. TCRdb reanalysed the 5' RACE reads using MiXCR and keeps one entry per CDR3 protein. In the table there are fewer than 700,000 distinct CDR3 sequences, 40% to 45% of which are singletons. Sequencing input: blood. Every receptor here comes from an elderly man in good health.

The J gene is TRBJ2-7, the V gene TRBV7-9, with D maybe TRBD2 (6 bases). The CDR3 length is 15 residues. The V gene lost 1 base and the J gene lost 2 bases, with 12 bases spanning the gap. Germline V gives CDR1 SEHNR, CDR2 FQNEAQ (reference sequence). CDR3 amino acids: CASSLGEATAYEQYF. The CDR3 DNA sequence: TGTGCCAGCAGCTTAGGGGAGGCTACCGCCTACGAGCAGTACTTC.

This chain connects TRBV20-1 to TRBJ2-4; possibly TRBD2 for D (6 bases). The closer fit of TRBJ2-7 to the DNA end suggests the J call may be wrong. This CDR3 has 13 residues. CDR1 DFQATT and CDR2 SNEGSKA come from the germline V gene (reference sequence). The CDR3 spells CGQPGTDRYEQYF. The CDR3 DNA is TGCGGTCAACCCGGGACTGATCGCTACGAGCAGTACTTC.

J is TRBJ1-5 and V is TRBV27; D call uncertain. Trimming removed 0 bases from V and 4 bases from J, with 10 bases in between. The CDR3 extends over 15 amino acids. CDR1 is MNHEY, CDR2 SMNVEV, per germline (reference sequence). This CDR3 reads CASSLSSGTNQPQHF. Here the CDR3 DNA reads TGTGCCAGCAGTTTATCGAGCGGAACAAATCAGCCCCAGCATTTT.

The CDR3 spells CASSGRGGAEEAFF. Here the CDR3 DNA reads TGTGCCAGCAGCGGACGAGGGGGCGCAGAGGAAGCTTTCTTT. V gene TRBV7-9 combines with J gene TRBJ1-1; 7 bases fit TRBD1. V lost 5 bases and J lost 8; bases outside the gene matches: 11. There are 14 residues in the CDR3. The V gene's germline CDR1 is SEHNR and CDR2 FQNEAQ (reference sequence).

This clonotype was detected only a few times. V and J are TRBV5-5 and TRBJ2-5; no reliable D call. TRBJ2-7 matches the DNA end more closely, so the J call is doubtful. In germline, CDR1 is SGHKS, CDR2 YYEKEE (reference sequence). This CDR3 has 13 amino acids. This CDR3 reads CASSWWAANEQYF. The DNA of the CDR3 is TGTGCCAGCAGCTGGTGGGCCGCCAACGAGCAGTACTTC.

This clonotype was counted only a few times. The chain recombines TRBV7-9 with TRBJ2-5; the D gene could be TRBD1 or TRBD2 (6 bases each). Trimming removed 5 bases at V and 11 bases at J, with 18 bases between. CDR1 and CDR2 from the germline V gene are SEHNR and FQNEAQ (reference sequence). CDR3 length: 13 amino acids. The CDR3 DNA reads TGTGCCAGCAGCCCAGGGGCGGGAAAAGGGCAGTACTTC. Its protein product is CASSPGAGKGQYF.

Only a few counts were recorded for this clonotype. The chain couples TRBV7-9 to TRBJ2-1; D gene unclear. The CDR3 totals 15 residues. CDR1 and CDR2 from the germline V gene are SEHNR and FQNEAQ (reference sequence). V lost 1 base to trimming and J lost 6 bases, with 13 bases between them. The CDR3 region is CASSLDSAVSNEQFF. The CDR3 bases are TGTGCCAGCAGCTTAGATTCTGCAGTTTCCAATGAGCAGTTCTTC.

This clonotype turned up a few times. The CDR3 spells CASSQDYRQGEQFF. CDR3 coding DNA: TGCGCCAGCAGCCAAGACTACCGGCAAGGTGAGCAGTTCTTC. This sequence joins TRBV4-3 and TRBJ2-1; D ambiguous. This CDR3 comprises 14 residues. Germline CDR1 and CDR2: LGHNA and YSLEER. Trimming stripped 0 bases from V and 9 bases from J, with 12 bases between.

This clonotype has just a few counts. The chain carries TRBV7-9 and TRBJ2-1; no clear D. The germline CDR1 and CDR2 sequences are SEHNR and FQNEAQ (reference sequence). Trimming removed 5 bases at V and 10 bases at J, with 12 bases between. The CDR3 consists of 12 residues. The CDR3 loop is CASSTSHREQFF. The CDR3 nucleotides are TGTGCCAGCAGCACTTCTCATAGGGAGCAGTTCTTC.

This clonotype was recorded many times. The chain joins TRBV6-2 or TRBV6-3 to TRBJ2-2; 7 bases fit TRBD2. CDR1 and CDR2 from the germline V gene are MNHEY and SVGEGT. V was pared by 8 bases and J by 4 bases, with 10 bases of the junction left unmatched. This CDR3 is built from 15 residues. DNA of the CDR3: TGTGCCAGCGGAAGTAGCGGGCAACCCACCGGGGAGCTGTTTTTT. This translates into CASGSSGQPTGELFF.